This TCR beta chain derives from a study of vaccination effects on CD4 cells after COVID-19. The ViraFEST assay expanded antigen-specific CD4+ T cells with viral peptide pools before sequencing. CD4+ T cell isolation took place after 10 days of culture. Participants each got two BNT162b2 or mRNA-1273 vaccine doses. With around 10 ug/ml peptides and roughly 9.4 IU/ml IL-2, roughly 2.1 million PBMC per well were cultured. A half-volume exchange with IL-2 medium occurred on days 3 and 7. Turning to this clone: Its antigen is still unknown.

The CDR3 covers 13 residues. Between the trimmed V and J ends, which lost 8 bases and 1 base, there was a span of 10 bases. The V gene's germline CDR1 is WSHSY and CDR2 SAAADI. Clones were read by immunoSEQ multiplex PCR, and TCRdb kept only the in-frame ones, dropping some. The data contain over 25,000 clones, around 75% of them singletons. V usage is TRBV10-2 and J usage is TRBJ2-3; maybe TRBD1 (6 bases). The source material was CD4+ T cells from PBMCs cultured with HCoV-229E spike peptides, sampled after COVID-19 vaccination. The TCR comes from a human donor who received a COVID-19 vaccine. The CDR3 spells CASVKGGTDTQYF. As DNA, the CDR3 is TGCGCCAGCGTAAAGGGGGGCACAGATACGCAGTATTTT.